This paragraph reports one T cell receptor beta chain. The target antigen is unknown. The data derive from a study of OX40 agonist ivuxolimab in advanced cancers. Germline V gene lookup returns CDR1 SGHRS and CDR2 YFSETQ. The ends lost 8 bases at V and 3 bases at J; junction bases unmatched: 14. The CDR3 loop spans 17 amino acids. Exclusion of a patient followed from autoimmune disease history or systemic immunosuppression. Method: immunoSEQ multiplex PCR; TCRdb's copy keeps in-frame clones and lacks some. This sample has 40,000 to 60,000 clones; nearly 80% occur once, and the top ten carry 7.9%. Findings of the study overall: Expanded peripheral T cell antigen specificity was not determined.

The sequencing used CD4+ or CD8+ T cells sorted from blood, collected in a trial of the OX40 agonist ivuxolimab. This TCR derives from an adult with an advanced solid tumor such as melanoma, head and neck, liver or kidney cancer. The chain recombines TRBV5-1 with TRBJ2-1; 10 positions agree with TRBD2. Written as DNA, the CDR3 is TGCGCCAGTACGGGGTATAACGGACTAGCGGTCTACAATGAGCAGTTCTTC. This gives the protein CASTGYNGLAVYNEQFF.